This T cell receptor beta chain is from a study of T cells after yellow fever vaccination. TCRdb ran MiXCR on the 5' RACE reads and lists one entry per CDR3 protein. The data hold some 300,000 distinct CDR3 sequences, with approximately 11% observed a single time. The length of the CDR3 is 12 residues. The germline gives CDR1 DFQATT, CDR2 SNEGSKA (reference sequence). V was clipped by 6 bases and J by 6 bases, with 15 bases between them. This clonotype has just a few counts. The J gene is TRBJ2-7, the V gene TRBV20-1; the D call may be TRBD1 or TRBD2 (5 bases each). The material was CD4+ T cells sorted from PBMCs, obtained 45 days after the yellow fever booster vaccination. The sequence was collected from a man between 18 and 35 years old who received the YFV17D yellow fever vaccine. CDR3 coding DNA: TGCAGTGCCCCAACTGGGGCGGGCGAGCAGTACTTC. Protein product: CSAPTGAGEQYF.